This T cell receptor (beta chain) was retrieved from a study of T cell changes during pregnancy in multiple sclerosis. V gave up 6 bases and J gave up 4 bases, with 13 bases separating them. Germline V lookup: CDR1 MDHEN, CDR2 SYDVKM. The CDR3 loop spans 14 amino acids. The protocol was immunoSEQ multiplex PCR, while the TCRdb copy is restricted to in-frame clones and leaves out a portion. Of about 64,000 clones in the sample, around 96% were seen once. The sample consisted of CD8+ T cells from peripheral blood mononuclear cells, taken after pregnancy. V gene TRBV28 combines with J gene TRBJ2-1, with D perhaps TRBD1 (6 bases). The receptor was derived from a female donor with multiple sclerosis, enrolled in a pregnancy study. The CDR3 protein is CASRGQRLYNEQFF. Written as DNA, the CDR3 is TGTGCCAGCAGAGGACAGAGGTTATACAATGAGCAGTTCTTC.